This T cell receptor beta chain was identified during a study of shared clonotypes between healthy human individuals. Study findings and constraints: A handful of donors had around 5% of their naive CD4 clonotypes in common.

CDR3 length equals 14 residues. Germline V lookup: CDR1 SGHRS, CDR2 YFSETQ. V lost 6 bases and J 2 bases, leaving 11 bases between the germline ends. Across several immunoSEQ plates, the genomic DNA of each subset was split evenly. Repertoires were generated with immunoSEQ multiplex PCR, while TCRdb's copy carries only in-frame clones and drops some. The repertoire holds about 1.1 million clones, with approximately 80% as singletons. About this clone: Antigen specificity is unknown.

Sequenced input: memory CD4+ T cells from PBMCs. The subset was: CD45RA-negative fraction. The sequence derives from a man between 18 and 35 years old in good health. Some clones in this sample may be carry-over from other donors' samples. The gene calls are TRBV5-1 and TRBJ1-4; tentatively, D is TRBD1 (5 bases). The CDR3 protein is CASTYGTTNEKLFF. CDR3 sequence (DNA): TGCGCCAGCACCTACGGGACGACTAATGAAAAACTGTTTTTT.